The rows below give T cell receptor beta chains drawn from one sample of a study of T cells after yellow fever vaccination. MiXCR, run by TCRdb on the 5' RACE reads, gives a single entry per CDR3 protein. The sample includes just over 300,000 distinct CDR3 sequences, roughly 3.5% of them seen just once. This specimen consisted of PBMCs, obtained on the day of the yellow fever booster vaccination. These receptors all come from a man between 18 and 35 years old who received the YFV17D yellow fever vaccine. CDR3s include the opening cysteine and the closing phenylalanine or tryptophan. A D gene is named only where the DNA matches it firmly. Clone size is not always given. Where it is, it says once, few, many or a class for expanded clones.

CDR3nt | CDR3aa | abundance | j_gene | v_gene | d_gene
TGCAGTGCTAGAGATCGCAGCAAGTACCAAGAGACCCAGTACTTC | CSARDRSKYQETQYF | NA | TRBJ2-5 | TRBV20-1 | NA
TGCGCCAGCTGCCTGAAGCGGGGGCCCTACACCGGGGAGCTGTTTTTT | CASCLKRGPYTGELFF | many | TRBJ2-2 | TRBV5-1 | TRBD2
TGCAGCGTGAGGGATGGGACTAGCGGGGTATACGAGCAGTACTTC | CSVRDGTSGVYEQYF | many | TRBJ2-7 | TRBV29-1 | TRBD2
TGCAGCGTTGTTACTAGCGGGGGGAACATTCAGTACTTC | CSVVTSGGNIQYF | many | TRBJ2-4 | TRBV29-1 | TRBD2
TGTGCCAGCTCACCCCCGATGGCCGGGGAGCTGTTTTTT | CASSPPMAGELFF | few | TRBJ2-2 | TRBV18 | NA
TGTGCCAGCAGTGACATAACCTCCGGGACCGAAGTATACTTC | CASSDITSGTEVYF | few | TRBJ2-5 | TRBV2 | NA
TGTGCCAGCAGAAGTGGGGATTTCCGCACCGGGGAGCTGTTTTTT | CASRSGDFRTGELFF | NA | TRBJ2-2 | TRBV7-9 | NA
TGTGCTAGCAGCCTCTTGGCCGGGACAGGGAGCGGGGAGCTGTTTTTT | CASSLLAGTGSGELFF | many | TRBJ2-2 | TRBV7-7 | TRBD1
TGTGCCAGCAGCACCCTGCGGGGAACTAGCACAGATACGCAGTATTTT | CASSTLRGTSTDTQYF | NA | TRBJ2-3 | TRBV7-6 | NA
TGCAGTGCTAGTAGTATGTGGCGGGACAATGAGCAGTTCTTC | CSASSMWRDNEQFF | NA | TRBJ2-1 | TRBV20-1 | NA
TGCAGTGCTACCTTCCAGGACAGGGGTCAGACCCAGTACTTC | CSATFQDRGQTQYF | many | TRBJ2-5 | TRBV20-1 | TRBD1
TGCAGTGCTAGCGGGGGGGATGGTACAGATACGCAGTATTTT | CSASGGDGTDTQYF | many | TRBJ2-3 | TRBV20-1 | TRBD2
TGTGCCACCAGCAGGGACGCACTGGGGGCAGGGTCACCCCTCCACTTT | CATSRDALGAGSPLHF | few | TRBJ1-6 | TRBV15 | NA
TGTGCCAGCAGCGGATATCACAATGAGCAGTTCTTC | CASSGYHNEQFF | many | TRBJ2-1 | TRBV7-2 | NA
TGTGCCAGCAGTTACTCAGGACAGATGAACACTGAAGCTTTCTTT | CASSYSGQMNTEAFF | many | TRBJ1-1 | TRBV6-2/TRBV6-3 | NA
TGCAGTGCTAGAGAGGCTAGCGGGAATACGCAGTATTTT | CSAREASGNTQYF | many | TRBJ2-3 | TRBV20-1 | TRBD2
TGTGCCAGCAGCCAAGATTGGAAGGGCTATGGCTACACCTTC | CASSQDWKGYGYTF | few | TRBJ1-2 | TRBV3-1 | NA
TGCAGTGCTGTACATGCAACTAATGAAAAACTGTTTTTT | CSAVHATNEKLFF | NA | TRBJ1-4 | TRBV20-1 | NA
TGTGCCAGCAGCCAAGGGGGACAGCAAGAGACCCAGTACTTC | CASSQGGQQETQYF | many | TRBJ2-5 | TRBV14 | TRBD1
TGTGCCAGCAGCTTACCCCCTGGGGGGACAGATACGCAGTATTTT | CASSLPPGGTDTQYF | NA | TRBJ2-3 | TRBV7-2 | NA
TGTGCCAGCAGCTTGGGGGTTTGGGAGCAGTACTTC | CASSLGVWEQYF | many | TRBJ2-7 | TRBV5-6 | NA
TGTGCCAGCAGCCAAGTGGGCCGATGGACTGAAGCTTTCTTT | CASSQVGRWTEAFF | many | TRBJ1-1 | TRBV14 | NA
TGTGCCACCAGCAGAGGGTTGGCGGGGGGGTACAATGAGCAGTTCTTC | CATSRGLAGGYNEQFF | NA | TRBJ2-1 | TRBV15 | TRBD2
TGTGCCAGCGGTGGACAAGGGGACTTGTCAGATACGCAGTATTTT | CASGGQGDLSDTQYF | NA | TRBJ2-3 | TRBV28 | NA
TGCAGCGTTGTTGCGACCTCGGCGCCGTATGGCTACACCTTC | CSVVATSAPYGYTF | many | TRBJ1-2 | TRBV29-1 | NA
TGCAGCGTTGACGACGGGGGGTTTACGGATACGCAGTATTTT | CSVDDGGFTDTQYF | many | TRBJ2-3 | TRBV29-1 | TRBD2
TGTGCCAGCAGTAATACCGGGACAGGGGGCTACAATGAGCAGTTCTTC | CASSNTGTGGYNEQFF | NA | TRBJ2-1 | TRBV28 | TRBD1
TGTGCCAGCAGCTTACAGGGCCTAGCGGGGGGCACAAACCCTAGCACAGATACGCAGTATTTT | CASSLQGLAGGTNPSTDTQYF | NA | TRBJ2-3 | TRBV11-2 | TRBD2
TGCGCCAGCAGCTTGGAAGCAGGTTTTATGACTGAAGCTTTCTTT | CASSLEAGFMTEAFF | few | TRBJ1-1 | TRBV5-1 | NA
TGTGCCAGCAGTTACATGGGGAACACTGAAGCTTTCTTT | CASSYMGNTEAFF | many | TRBJ1-1 | TRBV6-5 | NA
TGCGCCAGCACCTATTACGGGACGGCGAACACTGAAGCTTTCTTT | CASTYYGTANTEAFF | few | TRBJ1-1 | TRBV5-1 | NA
TGCGCCAGCAGCTTGGTCGACAGGGCTCAGCCCCAGCATTTT | CASSLVDRAQPQHF | many | TRBJ1-5 | TRBV5-1 | TRBD1
TGCGCCAGCAGTAGTTTGGAGCGGGGGGCGGGAGATACGCAGTATTTT | CASSSLERGAGDTQYF | few | TRBJ2-3 | TRBV23-1 | TRBD2
TGCGCCAGCAGCCAACTCCGGGACACCGGCACAGATACGCAGTATTTT | CASSQLRDTGTDTQYF | NA | TRBJ2-3 | TRBV4-3 | NA
TGTGCCACCAGTGATAATTCAGAGGGGGCTAGGGAGCAGTTCTTC | CATSDNSEGAREQFF | few | TRBJ2-1 | TRBV24-1 | TRBD1
TGTGCCAGCAGCAATTCTGACCCGGATTCACCCCTCCACTTT | CASSNSDPDSPLHF | NA | TRBJ1-6 | TRBV7-9 | NA
TGTGCCAGCAGCTCGGACGGGCCCAGCTCTGGGGCCAACGTCCTGACTTTC | CASSSDGPSSGANVLTF | few | TRBJ2-6 | TRBV5-4 | NA
TGCAGCGTATCAGACACATTGGATCAGCCCCAGCATTTT | CSVSDTLDQPQHF | few | TRBJ1-5 | TRBV29-1 | NA
TGTGCCAGCAGCGATCCGGGACCTAATGAAAAACTGTTTTTT | CASSDPGPNEKLFF | many | TRBJ1-4 | TRBV9 | NA
TGTGCCAGCAGCCCGAAAGCGTACCGCCAAGAGACCCAGTACTTC | CASSPKAYRQETQYF | many | TRBJ2-5 | TRBV12-3/TRBV12-4 | NA